Following are 9 T cell receptor beta chains from one sample sequenced in a study of blood T cells in healthy people across ages. With a J-beta primer mix and a sample-barcoded 5' primer, a second PCR ran about 6 to 11 cycles. TCRdb ran MiXCR on the 5' RACE reads and lists one entry per CDR3 protein. The top ten clones hold around 4% of a sample with over a million distinct CDR3 sequences, under 55% of them seen once. The sample was blood. The receptors here all came from a woman under 30 in good health.

The V and J genes are TRBV25-1 and TRBJ2-1; tentative D call: TRBD2 (6 bases). The J call could be wrong; TRBJ2-7 is a better fit for the DNA end. The germline V gene has CDR1 MGHDK and CDR2 SYGVNS. CDR3 length equals 16 residues. DNA of the CDR3: TGTGCCAGCAGTAGGGCCGGGGGTATTACCTACAATGAGCAGTACTTC. Amino acids: CASSRAGGITYNEQYF.

The rearrangement uses TRBV27 and TRBJ2-4; D is unresolved. The CDR3 runs 15 residues. Per germline, CDR1 MNHEY and CDR2 SMNVEV (reference sequence). Between the trimmed V and J ends, which lost 5 bases and 7 bases, there was a span of 18 bases. As DNA, the CDR3 is TGTGCCAGCAGTCCCAGGTTTAACAATTTCAACATTCAGTACTTC. Amino acid sequence: CASSPRFNNFNIQYF.

This clonotype occurred many times. The chain is built from TRBV12-3 or TRBV12-4 and TRBJ2-7; no clear D. The CDR3 spans 12 residues. Trimming pared 6 bases from V and 2 bases from J, leaving 8 bases between. CDR3 region: CASSPATYEQYF. The CDR3 DNA reads TGTGCCAGCAGCCCGGCTACCTACGAGCAGTACTTC.

This clonotype was found a few times. The chain uses TRBV3-1 and TRBJ2-7, with 7 bases that match TRBD1. Trimming at V came to 2 bases and at J to 1 base, leaving 5 bases not matched to a gene. CDR3 length equals 15 residues. The germline gives CDR1 LGHDT, CDR2 YNNKEL (reference sequence). The CDR3 is CASSQSPGQSYEQYF. The CDR3 nucleotides are TGTGCCAGCAGCCAATCCCCGGGACAGTCCTACGAGCAGTACTTC.

The chain carries TRBV20-1 and TRBJ1-1; the match to TRBD1 covers 7 bases. V was pared by 3 bases and J by 0 bases, with 4 bases of the junction left unmatched. The CDR3 is made up of 14 amino acids. CDR1 is DFQATT, CDR2 SNEGSKA, per germline (reference sequence). CDR3 nucleotides: TGCAGTGCTAGGAAAAGGGGGCTGAACACTGAAGCTTTCTTT. Translating gives CSARKRGLNTEAFF.

Details on this clonotype: This sequence may be a read error, since a much larger clone differs from it by one base. The J gene is TRBJ1-5, the V gene TRBV7-8, with D possibly being TRBD1 (5 bases). Germline V gene lookup returns CDR1 SGHVS and CDR2 FQNEAQ. The V end was cut by 2 bases, the J end by 6 bases, with 8 bases between. The length of the CDR3 is 13 residues. CDR3 DNA sequence: TGTGCCAGCAGCTTACAGGGTTTTCAGCCCCAGCATTTT. Amino acid sequence: CASSLQGFQPQHF.

This chain uses TRBV5-1 with TRBJ2-1; D is unresolved. The CDR3 has 12 residues. Germline-derived CDR1 and CDR2 are SGHRS and YFSETQ. The V gene lost 4 bases and the J gene lost 8 bases, with 10 bases spanning the gap. The CDR3 spells CASSLTTHEQFF. CDR3 coding DNA: TGCGCCAGCAGCCTCACTACCCATGAGCAGTTCTTC.

In this sample, this clonotype turned up a few times. The CDR3 loop reads CSVGSAYEQYF. The CDR3 bases are TGCAGCGTTGGGTCAGCCTACGAGCAGTACTTC. This sequence joins TRBV29-1 and TRBJ2-7; no definite D call. Looked up from germline, CDR1 is SQVTM and CDR2 is ANQGSEA. V was shortened by 4 bases and J by 2 bases, with 6 bases between the two germline ends. The CDR3 totals 11 residues.

The rearrangement joins TRBV30 to TRBJ1-6; perhaps TRBD1 as D (5 bases). Trimming took 4 bases from V and 9 from J, leaving 16 bases between them. The CDR3 extends over 14 amino acids. Germline V gene sequence: CDR1 GTSNPN, CDR2 SVGIG (reference sequence). The DNA of the CDR3 is TGTGCCTGGACCATGGGGCAGGGAGTTTCACCCCTCCACTTT. It translates to CAWTMGQGVSPLHF.